The present T cell receptor beta chain was sequenced within a study of CD8 T cells in Susac syndrome. This clonotype was observed a single time. Trimming pared 3 bases from V and 1 base from J, leaving 8 bases between. The V gene's germline CDR1 is MNHEY and CDR2 SMNVEV (reference sequence). This CDR3 contains 14 residues. Random hexamers were used to reverse transcribe an amount of roughly 0.45 to 1 ug RNA. The amplification used immunoSEQ multiplex PCR on TCR beta CDR3; it spanned 54 Vbeta and 13 Jbeta. TCRdb redid the calling of the immunoSEQ multiplex PCR reads with MiXCR, one entry per CDR3 protein. The top ten hold 0.25% to 0.3% of the sample, which has 25,000 to 35,000 distinct CDR3 sequences, around 95% seen once. TCR beta from blood CD8+ and CD4+ T cells was sequenced. Healthy donors constituted the control group, matched for age and sex.

The sequencing input was CD8+ T cells from PBMCs. The chain has TRBV27 and TRBJ2-3; a possible D gene is TRBD2 (6 bases). This receptor was taken from a human donor in good health. The CDR3 sequence is CASSFGGRTDTQYF. The CDR3 bases are TGTGCCAGCAGTTTCGGGGGTCGCACAGATACGCAGTATTTT.